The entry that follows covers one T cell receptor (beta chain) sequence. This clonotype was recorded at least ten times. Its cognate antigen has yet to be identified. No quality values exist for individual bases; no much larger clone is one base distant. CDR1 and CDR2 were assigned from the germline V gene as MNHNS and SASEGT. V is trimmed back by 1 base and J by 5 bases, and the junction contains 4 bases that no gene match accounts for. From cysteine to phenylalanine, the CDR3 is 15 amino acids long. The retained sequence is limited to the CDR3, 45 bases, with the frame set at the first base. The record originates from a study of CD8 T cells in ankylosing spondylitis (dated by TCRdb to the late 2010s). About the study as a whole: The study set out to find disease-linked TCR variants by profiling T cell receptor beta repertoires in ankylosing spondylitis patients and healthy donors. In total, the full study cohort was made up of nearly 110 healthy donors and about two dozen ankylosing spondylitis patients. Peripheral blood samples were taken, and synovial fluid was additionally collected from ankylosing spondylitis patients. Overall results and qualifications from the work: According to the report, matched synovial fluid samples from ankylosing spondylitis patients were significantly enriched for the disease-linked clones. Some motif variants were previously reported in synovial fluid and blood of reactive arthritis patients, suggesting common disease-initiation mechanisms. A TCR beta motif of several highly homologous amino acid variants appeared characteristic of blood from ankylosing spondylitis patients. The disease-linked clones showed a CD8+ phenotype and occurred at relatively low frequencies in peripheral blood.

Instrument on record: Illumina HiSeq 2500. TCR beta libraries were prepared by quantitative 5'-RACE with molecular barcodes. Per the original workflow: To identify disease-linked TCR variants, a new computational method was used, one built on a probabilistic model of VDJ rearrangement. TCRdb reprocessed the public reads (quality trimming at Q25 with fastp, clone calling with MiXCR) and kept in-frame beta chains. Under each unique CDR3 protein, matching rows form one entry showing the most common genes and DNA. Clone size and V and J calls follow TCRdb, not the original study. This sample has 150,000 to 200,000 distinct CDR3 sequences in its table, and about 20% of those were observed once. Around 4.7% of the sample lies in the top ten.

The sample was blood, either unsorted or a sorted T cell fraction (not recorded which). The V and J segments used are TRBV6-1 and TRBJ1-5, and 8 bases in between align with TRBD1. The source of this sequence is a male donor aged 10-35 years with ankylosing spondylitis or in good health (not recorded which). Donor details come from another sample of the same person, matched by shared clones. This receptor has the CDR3 CASSEGTGQHQPQHF. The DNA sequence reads TGTGCCAGCAGTGAAGGGACAGGGCAACATCAGCCCCAGCATTTT.